These 22 T cell receptor beta chains came from one sample sequenced in a study of tumor and adjacent non-tumor tissue in lung cancer. RNA was extracted from bulk tissue without any cell sorting. The library came from three nested PCR rounds adapted from ARM-PCR protocols. TCRdb used MiXCR to reprocess the multiplex PCR reads, holding one entry per CDR3 protein. Of 100,000 to 120,000 distinct CDR3 sequences listed, roughly 84% are singletons. The sequencing sample was made of lung tumor tissue. These receptors came from a man in his sixties or seventies with non-small cell lung cancer.

Notes on this clonotype: The junction departs from the called germline gene at one end, perhaps through a read error. The gene calls are TRBV14 and TRBJ2-3; D not certain. Germline V gives CDR1 SGHDN, CDR2 FVKESK. The CDR3 consists of 11 residues. The CDR3 loop is CASSQHTTHYF. Written as DNA, the CDR3 is TGTGCCAGCAGCCAACATACCACGCACTATTTT. The full variable domain, in which reference TRBV14 and TRBJ2-3 provide the parts outside the CDR3, is EAGVTQFPSHSVIEKGQTVTLRCDPISGHDNLYWYRRVMGKEIKFLLHFVKESKQDESGMPNNRFLAERTGGTYSTLKVQPAELEDSGVYFCASSQHTTHYFGPGTRLTVL.

The V gene is TRBV6-5, the J gene TRBJ2-7; the D is unclear. V was shortened by 7 bases and J by 4 bases, with 14 bases between the two germline ends. This CDR3 spans 13 amino acids. Germline V gene data show CDR1 as MNHEY and CDR2 as SVGAGI. The CDR3 loop is CASNPMLGYEQYF. DNA of the CDR3: TGTGCCAGCAACCCCATGTTGGGTTACGAGCAGTACTTC.

A word on this clonotype: Because it lacks the conserved phenylalanine or tryptophan at the end, this CDR3 is likely a read error. The chain links TRBV6-2 or TRBV6-3 to TRBJ1-1, with TRBD1 as a possible D gene (6 bases). This CDR3 is 14 amino acids long. Germline V gene data show CDR1 as MNHEY and CDR2 as SVGEGT. CDR3 sequence (DNA): TGTGCGAGCAGTTCGATCGGAGGGGGCACTGAAGCTTTCTCT. The encoded protein is CASSSIGGGTEAFS.

Note on this clonotype: This CDR3 is missing its conserved last phenylalanine or tryptophan, likely due to a read error. The V gene is TRBV5-7, the J gene TRBJ2-1; D perhaps matches TRBD2 (5 bases). TRBV5-7 is reported as an ORF; its role is uncertain. The CDR3 consists of 14 residues. DNA for the CDR3: TGTATCAGCGGAAGAGGTCCCTCCTACAATGAGCAGTTCATC. It translates to CISGRGPSYNEQFI.

Notes on this clonotype: One end of the junction is discordant with germline, which a read error may explain. The V gene is TRBV28, the J gene TRBJ2-3; 10 bases align to TRBD1. In germline, CDR1 is MDHEN, CDR2 SYDVKM. The CDR3 extends over 16 amino acids. The CDR3 region is CAGSSWDRGSTDTQYF. In nucleotides, the CDR3 is TGTGCCGGCAGTTCGTGGGACAGGGGTAGCACAGATACGCAATATTTT.

CDR3 sequence reads: CASRHSGRSYEQYF. CDR3 in DNA: TGTGCCAGCAGACACAGCGGGAGATCCTACGAGCAGTACTTC. V usage is TRBV6-2 or TRBV6-3 and J usage is TRBJ2-7, with 8 bases matching TRBD2. With 6 bases clipped from V and 1 base from J, the junction kept 5 bases outside the gene matches. The CDR3 consists of 14 residues. The germline V gene has CDR1 MNHEY and CDR2 SVGEGT.

Details on this clonotype: One junction end does not reproduce the germline sequence, and a read error may be involved. V usage is TRBV5-1 and J usage is TRBJ1-2, with a weak D call TRBD1 (5 bases). The CDR3 extends over 13 amino acids. The V gene's germline CDR1 is SGHRS and CDR2 YFSETQ. CDR3 in DNA: TGCGCCTGCAACTTAGGGACCGGAGAGAGCTACACTTTC. It yields the protein CACNLGTGESYTF. Complete variable domain (other parts from reference TRBV5-1 and TRBJ1-2): KAGVTQTPRYLIKTRGQQVTLSCSPISGHRSVSWYQQTPGQGLQFLFEYFSETQRNKGNFPGRFSGRQFSNSRSEMNVSTLELGDSALYLCACNLGTGESYTFGSGTRLTVV.

Notes on this clonotype: The junction shows a germline mismatch at one end, possibly a read error. V usage is TRBV2 and J usage is TRBJ1-5; no reliable D call. CDR3 size: 15 residues. Germline CDR1 and CDR2: SNHLY and FYNNEI. DNA for the CDR3: TGTGCCAGCAGAGTCGACATGGCTCCGAATCAGCCCCTGCATTTT. Encoded protein: CASRVDMAPNQPLHF.

The rearrangement links TRBV6-2 or TRBV6-3 to TRBJ2-5; the D is unclear. The CDR3 spans 12 residues. V was clipped by 7 bases and J by 10 bases, with 16 bases between them. Germline V gene sequence: CDR1 MNHEY, CDR2 SVGEGT. CDR3 protein: CASNSQLKSQYF. The CDR3 DNA reads TGTGCCAGCAATTCCCAACTTAAGAGCCAGTACTTC.

The V and J genes are TRBV6-5 and TRBJ2-5; 9 bases line up with TRBD1. This CDR3 is 17 amino acids long. Germline V gene sequence: CDR1 MNHEY, CDR2 SVGAGI. The CDR3 spells CARSSAGTGFQQETQYF. The DNA for the CDR3 is TGTGCTAGAAGTTCCGCCGGGACAGGGTTCCAACAAGAGACCCAGTACTTC.

Concerning this clonotype: The junction shows a germline mismatch at one end, possibly a read error. The chain uses TRBV6-1 and TRBJ1-1, with D tentatively TRBD1 (6 bases). This CDR3 spans 15 amino acids. CDR1 is MNHNS and CDR2 is SASEGT in the germline V gene. DNA of the CDR3: TGTGCCAGCAGCGCCCGTCAGGGGACGAACACTGAAACTTTCTTT. Translation gives CASSARQGTNTETFF.

In the case of this clonotype: The junction does not match germline at one end; this may be a read error. CDR3 nucleotide sequence: TGTGGCAGCAGTTACCCGGTGGGACAGCCCTCCTACGAGCAGTACTTC. It encodes CGSSYPVGQPSYEQYF. V usage is TRBV6-6 and J usage is TRBJ2-7, with TRBD1 identical over 7 bases. This CDR3 comprises 16 residues. Germline CDR1 reads MNHNY; CDR2 reads SVGAGI (reference sequence).

A note on this clonotype: The junction departs from germline at one end; a sequencing error may be responsible. This chain links TRBV12-3 or TRBV12-4 with TRBJ1-2, with TRBD1 matching over 9 bases. The length of the CDR3 is 16 residues. For the CDR3, the DNA is TGTGCCAGCAGATTCCGGGACAGGGAGACAAACTATGGCTACACGTTC. Translating it yields CASRFRDRETNYGYTF.

A word on this clonotype: One end of the junction is discordant with germline, which a read error may explain. Here the CDR3 DNA reads TGTGCCAACAGCGGAGCCGGGACTAGTGGGAGAGCGGAGAAGTTCTTC. Protein sequence: CANSGAGTSGRAEKFF. The chain links TRBV5-4 to TRBJ2-1, with 8 nucleotides matching TRBD2. The germline gives CDR1 SGHNT, CDR2 YYREEE (reference sequence). The CDR3 length is 16 residues. Drawing the rest from reference TRBV5-4 and TRBJ2-1, the complete variable domain is ETGVTQSPTHLIKTRGQQVTLRCSSQSGHNTVSWYQQALGQGPQFIFQYYREEENGRGNFPPRFSGLQFPNYSSELNVNALELDDSALYLCANSGAGTSGRAEKFFGPGTRLTVL.

Comment on this clonotype: Its ends do not fully match the called genes, so a read error is possible. The chain carries TRBV5-1 and TRBJ2-3; D not resolved. CDR1 is SGHRS and CDR2 is YFSETQ in the germline V gene. The CDR3 length is 14 residues. The CDR3 loop is CASSLEYKIDTQYF. CDR3 DNA sequence: TGCGCCAGCAGTTTGGAGTATAAGATAGATACGCAGTATTTT.

As concerns this clonotype: The CDR3 carries no conserved terminal phenylalanine or tryptophan, so it likely arises from a read error. The chain uses TRBV6-2 or TRBV6-3 and TRBJ2-5; TRBD1 matches 8 bases. With V trimmed by 3 bases and J by 1 base, 7 bases remained unmatched. Germline V gene data show CDR1 as MNHEY and CDR2 as SVGEGT. The CDR3 has 16 amino acids. CDR3 region: CASSYHGQGPQETQYY. CDR3 bases: TGTGCCAGCAGTTATCACGGACAGGGCCCCCAAGAGACCCAGTACTAC.

V and J are TRBV6-6 and TRBJ1-1; D ambiguous. The germline V and J ends were trimmed by 6 bases and 3 bases, with 8 bases remaining between them. This CDR3 spans 12 amino acids. The germline V gene encodes CDR1 MNHNY and CDR2 SVGAGI (reference sequence). CDR3 protein: CASRQPDTEAFF. The DNA for the CDR3 is TGTGCCAGCAGACAACCCGACACTGAAGCTTTCTTT.

The genes are TRBV6-2 or TRBV6-3 and TRBJ2-4, with TRBD1 matching 10 bases. From germline, CDR1 is MNHEY and CDR2 SVGEGT. Losses at the gene ends were 8 bases for V and 8 bases for J; bases not matched to a gene: 15. This CDR3 contains 16 residues. CDR3 bases: TGTGCCAGCTCATTAACTACCGGGACAGGGGTTTACATTCAGTACTTC. It is translated as CASSLTTGTGVYIQYF.

This clonotype was recorded a few times. A read error is likely, as this CDR3 ends without the conserved phenylalanine or tryptophan. The chain joins TRBV6-2 or TRBV6-3 to TRBJ2-1; perhaps D is TRBD1 or TRBD2 (5 bases each). Germline V CDR1 and CDR2: MNHEY, SVGEGT. This CDR3 contains 13 residues. The CDR3: CASDRGGYNEQFL. As DNA, the CDR3 is TGTGCTAGCGACAGAGGCGGTTACAATGAGCAGTTCTTA.

V gene TRBV5-4 combines with J gene TRBJ2-6; the D is unclear. Trimming removed 6 bases at V and 0 bases at J, with 10 bases between. Germline V CDR1 and CDR2: SGHNT, YYREEE (reference sequence). The CDR3 contains 15 residues. The CDR3 sequence is CASTMRSSGANVLTF. Written as DNA, the CDR3 is TGTGCCAGCACCATGCGCAGCTCTGGGGCCAACGTCCTGACTTTC. Variable domain in full (rest from reference TRBV5-4 and TRBJ2-6): ETGVTQSPTHLIKTRGQQVTLRCSSQSGHNTVSWYQQALGQGPQFIFQYYREEENGRGNFPPRFSGLQFPNYSSELNVNALELDDSALYLCASTMRSSGANVLTFGAGSRLTVL.

To note about this clonotype: At one end, the junction sequence differs from germline, possibly due to a read error. The chain employs TRBV29-1 and TRBJ1-1; D call uncertain. CDR3 length: 13 amino acids. The V gene's germline CDR1 is SQVTM and CDR2 ANQGSEA. The CDR3 loop reads CSVGNGRNTKALF. The CDR3 region has the DNA TGCAGCGTTGGTAACGGCCGGAACACTAAAGCTCTCTTT.

As regards this clonotype: One end of the junction fails to match germline, which may point to a read error. J is TRBJ2-1 and V is TRBV11-2; D is possibly TRBD2 (6 bases). The CDR3 runs 18 residues. Germline V gene data show CDR1 as SGHAT and CDR2 as FQNNGV. CDR3 sequence: CASTLHVRDCASYNEQFF. The CDR3 coding sequence is TGTGCCAGCACTTTACATGTGCGGGACTGTGCCTCCTATAATGAGCAGTTCTTC. The complete variable domain, with remaining parts taken from reference TRBV11-2 and TRBJ2-1, reads EAGVAQSPRYKIIEKRQSVAFWCNPISGHATLYWYQQILGQGPKLLIQFQNNGVVDDSQLPKDRFSAERLKGVDSTLKIQPAKLEDSAVYLCASTLHVRDCASYNEQFFGPGTRLTVL.